Below, one T cell receptor (beta chain) is given with its context. What it binds is not known. Sequencing was performed with immunoSEQ multiplex PCR; in TCRdb, only in-frame clones are kept and a portion is missing. The sample records roughly 1,900 clones, about a third being singletons. This specimen comes from a study of T cells in localized non-small cell lung cancer. CDR1 LNHDA and CDR2 SQIVND come from the germline V gene (reference sequence). V was shortened by 10 bases and J by 0 bases, with 9 bases between the two germline ends. The CDR3 runs 13 residues. Study observations and caveats: Uninvolved nearby lung showed the greatest T cell clonality, exceeding that found in tumor. Analysis by sequencing included only one tumor region, so heterogeneity remains possible.

Sequenced material: lung tumor tissue, taken before any cancer treatment. This receptor was identified in a male donor aged 60 or older with stage I squamous cell lung carcinoma. The chain links TRBV19 to TRBJ2-2; no clear D gene. For the CDR3, the DNA is TGTGCCACCACCCAACCGAACACCGGGGAGCTGTTTTTT. It codes for CATTQPNTGELFF.